Presented here are 10 T cell receptor beta chains from one specimen sequenced in a study of cytomegalovirus exposure and HLA in healthy donors. Primers: 60 Vbeta forward and 13 Jbeta reverse. Some clones are missing from TCRdb's copy, which holds only in-frame ones; the method was immunoSEQ multiplex PCR. Here the sample spans some 100,000 clones, approximately 80% being singletons. Specimen: PBMCs. All receptors derive from a woman aged 35 to 49 in good health and CMV-seropositive.

V is TRBV7-8 and J is TRBJ1-5; weak D call: TRBD1 (5 bases). The germline gives CDR1 SGHVS, CDR2 FQNEAQ. Trimming stripped 5 bases from V and 4 bases from J, with 12 bases between. CDR3 length: 14 amino acids. The CDR3 loop reads CASSPTTVNQPQHF. As DNA, the CDR3 is TGTGCCAGCAGCCCAACGACAGTGAATCAGCCCCAGCATTTT.

This chain connects TRBV7-6 to TRBJ1-2; TRBD1 matches 9 bases. Germline-derived CDR1 and CDR2 are SGHVS and FNYEAQ. The CDR3 consists of 16 residues. The V gene end was trimmed by 6 bases and the J gene end by 8 bases; junction bases not matched to a gene: 16. CDR3 sequence: CASSLYLLTGGEGYTF. DNA of the CDR3: TGTGCCAGCAGTCTTTACCTATTGACAGGGGGAGAAGGCTACACCTTC. The entire variable domain, with the rest obtained from reference TRBV7-6 and TRBJ1-2, is as follows: GAGVSQSPRYKVTKRGQDVALRCDPISGHVSLYWYRQALGQGPEFLTYFNYEAQQDKSGLPNDRFSAERPEGSISTLTIQRTEQRDSAMYRCASSLYLLTGGEGYTFGSGTRLTVV.

The CDR3 DNA reads TGTGCCTGGAGTAGGAACGGGGGCGAGCAGTACTTC. This gives the protein CAWSRNGGEQYF. This chain links TRBV30 with TRBJ2-7; D is perhaps TRBD2 (6 bases). The germline CDR1 and CDR2 sequences are GTSNPN and SVGIG (reference sequence). Trimming took off 2 bases at V and 6 bases at J, with 11 bases between the two ends. The CDR3 is 12 residues long.

The V gene is TRBV5-6, the J gene TRBJ1-1; D might be TRBD1 (6 bases). The V end was cut by 5 bases, the J end by 1 base, with 15 bases between. CDR1 and CDR2 from the germline V gene are SGHDT and YYEEEE. CDR3 length: 15 amino acids. CDR3 loop: CASRNYGGGNTEAFF. CDR3 sequence (DNA): TGTGCCAGCAGGAACTATGGGGGCGGGAACACTGAAGCTTTCTTT.

This chain's CDR3 is CASSDSGAGAYGYTF. CDR3 nucleotides: TGTGCCAGCAGTGACTCCGGGGCGGGAGCCTATGGCTACACCTTC. V usage is TRBV6-4 and J usage is TRBJ1-2, with TRBD1 as a possible D gene (5 bases). The germline gives CDR1 MRHNA, CDR2 SNTAGT. Trimming shortened V by 0 bases and J by 4 bases, and 12 bases separated the two germline ends. This CDR3 has 15 amino acids.

The genes are TRBV28 and TRBJ1-2, with a tentative D call TRBD1 (5 bases). The germline CDR1 and CDR2 sequences are MDHEN and SYDVKM. Deletions cut 8 bases from V and 6 bases from J, with 25 bases between. There are 16 residues in the CDR3. CDR3 region: CASLMSMGQPLHGYTF. The CDR3 DNA is TGTGCCAGCCTGATGTCTATGGGGCAACCCCTTCATGGCTACACCTTC.

This chain joins TRBV2 and TRBJ1-6; D unclear. The CDR3 totals 16 residues. V was shortened by 3 bases and J by 0 bases, with 9 bases between the two germline ends. Germline V CDR1 and CDR2: SNHLY, FYNNEI. CDR3 DNA sequence: TGTGCCAGCAGTGAGGAGGCGAGCTCCTATAATTCACCCCTCCACTTT. It is translated as CASSEEASSYNSPLHF.

The chain employs TRBV5-1 and TRBJ1-4, with TRBD1 matching over 7 bases. The CDR3 has 17 amino acids. Germline lookup yields CDR1 SGHRS and CDR2 YFSETQ. The trim removed 5 bases at V and 0 bases at J, leaving 10 bases unmatched. DNA for the CDR3: TGCGCCAGCAGGCCGCCGGGACAGCTTGCAACTAATGAAAAACTGTTTTTT. Translating gives CASRPPGQLATNEKLFF. Full variable domain (missing parts from reference TRBV5-1 and TRBJ1-4): KAGVTQTPRYLIKTRGQQVTLSCSPISGHRSVSWYQQTPGQGLQFLFEYFSETQRNKGNFPGRFSGRQFSNSRSEMNVSTLELGDSALYLCASRPPGQLATNEKLFFGSGTQLSVL.

This clone was counted between two and nine times. The CDR3 region has the DNA TGTGCCAGCAGCCGGACCGCTAGCGGGGATAATACGCAGTATTTT. This sequence encodes CASSRTASGDNTQYF. This chain joins TRBV7-9 and TRBJ2-3; 9 bases are a match to TRBD2. This CDR3 spans 15 amino acids. Trimming at V came to 5 bases and at J to 7 bases, leaving 10 bases not matched to a gene. The germline gives CDR1 SEHNR, CDR2 FQNEAQ (reference sequence). Variable domain in full (rest from reference TRBV7-9 and TRBJ2-3): DTGVSQNPRHKITKRGQNVTFRCDPISEHNRLYWYRQTLGQGPEFLTYFQNEAQLEKSRLLSDRFSAERPKGSFSTLEIQRTEQGDSAMYLCASSRTASGDNTQYFGPGTRLTVL.

The table lists this clone with a few counts. J is TRBJ1-2 and V is TRBV5-6, with 8 bases identical to TRBD1. The CDR3 contains 15 residues. Germline CDR1 and CDR2: SGHDT and YYEEEE. V lost 3 bases and J lost 6; bases outside the gene matches: 10. The CDR3 coding sequence is TGTGCCAGCAGCTCACAGGACAGGGATGGAAATGGCTACACCTTC. Amino acid sequence: CASSSQDRDGNGYTF. Supplemented by reference TRBV5-6 and TRBJ1-2, the full variable domain reads DAGVTQSPTHLIKTRGQQVTLRCSPKSGHDTVSWYQQALGQGPQFIFQYYEEEERQRGNFPDRFSGHQFPNYSSELNVNALLLGDSALYLCASSSQDRDGNGYTFGSGTRLTVV.